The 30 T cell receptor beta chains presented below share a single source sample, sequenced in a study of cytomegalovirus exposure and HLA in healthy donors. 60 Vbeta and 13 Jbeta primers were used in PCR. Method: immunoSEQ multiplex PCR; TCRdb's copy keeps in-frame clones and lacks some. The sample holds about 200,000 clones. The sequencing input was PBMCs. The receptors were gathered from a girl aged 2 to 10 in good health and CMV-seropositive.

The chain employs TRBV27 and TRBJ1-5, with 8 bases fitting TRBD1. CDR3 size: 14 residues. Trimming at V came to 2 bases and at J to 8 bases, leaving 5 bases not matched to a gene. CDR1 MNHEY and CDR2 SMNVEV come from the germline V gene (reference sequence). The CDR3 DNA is TGTGCCAGCAGTTTAGGACAGGGAGGGGAGCCCCAGCATTTT. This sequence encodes CASSLGQGGEPQHF.

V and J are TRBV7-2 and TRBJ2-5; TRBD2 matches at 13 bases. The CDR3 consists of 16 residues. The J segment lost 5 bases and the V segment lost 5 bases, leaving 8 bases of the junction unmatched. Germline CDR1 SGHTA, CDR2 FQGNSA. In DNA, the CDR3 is TGTGCCAGCAGCCAATTACTAGCGGGAGGGGGGGAGACCCAGTACTTC. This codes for CASSQLLAGGGETQYF.

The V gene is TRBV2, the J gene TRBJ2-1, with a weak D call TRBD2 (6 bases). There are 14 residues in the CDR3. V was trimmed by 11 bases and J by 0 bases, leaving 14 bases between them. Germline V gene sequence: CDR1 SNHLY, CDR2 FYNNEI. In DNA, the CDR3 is TGTGCCGGGGGACTCACAAGCTCCTACAATGAGCAGTTCTTC. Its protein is CAGGLTSSYNEQFF.

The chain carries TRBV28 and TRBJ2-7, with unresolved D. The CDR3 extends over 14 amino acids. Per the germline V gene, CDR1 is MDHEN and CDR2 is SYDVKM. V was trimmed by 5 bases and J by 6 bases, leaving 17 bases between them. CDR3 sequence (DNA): TGTGCCAGCAGTCAACTACCCTCCGGTCGCGAGCAGTACTTC. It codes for CASSQLPSGREQYF.

This chain's CDR3 is CASSLKEGGYEQYF. The CDR3 DNA reads as TGTGCCAGCAGTTTGAAGGAGGGCGGGTACGAGCAGTACTTC. This rearrangement joins TRBV27 to TRBJ2-7, with a weak D call TRBD2 (6 bases). Trimming stripped 3 bases from V and 4 bases from J, with 13 bases between. The CDR3 totals 14 residues. Germline CDR1 reads MNHEY; CDR2 reads SMNVEV (reference sequence).

CDR3 sequence: CASSLNRANTEAFF. CDR3 in DNA: TGTGCCAGCAGCTTGAACAGGGCGAACACTGAAGCTTTCTTT. V usage is TRBV7-8 and J usage is TRBJ1-1; TRBD1 is a possible D gene (6 bases). The V gene's germline CDR1 is SGHVS and CDR2 FQNEAQ. CDR3 length equals 14 residues. The V end lost 3 bases, the J end lost 1 base, and 9 bases lay between the germline ends.

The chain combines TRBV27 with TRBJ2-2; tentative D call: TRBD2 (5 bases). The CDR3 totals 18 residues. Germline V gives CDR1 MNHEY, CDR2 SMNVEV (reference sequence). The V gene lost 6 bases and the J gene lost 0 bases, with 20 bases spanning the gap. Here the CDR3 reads CASRNEEAESSNTGELFF. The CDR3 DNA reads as TGTGCCAGCAGAAATGAAGAAGCGGAAAGCTCGAACACCGGGGAGCTGTTTTTT.

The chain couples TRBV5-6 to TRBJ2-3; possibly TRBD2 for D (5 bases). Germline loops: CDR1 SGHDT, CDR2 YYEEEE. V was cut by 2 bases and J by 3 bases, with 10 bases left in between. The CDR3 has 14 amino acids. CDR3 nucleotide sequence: TGTGCCAGCAGCTTACTAGAATTTACAGATACGCAGTATTTT. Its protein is CASSLLEFTDTQYF.

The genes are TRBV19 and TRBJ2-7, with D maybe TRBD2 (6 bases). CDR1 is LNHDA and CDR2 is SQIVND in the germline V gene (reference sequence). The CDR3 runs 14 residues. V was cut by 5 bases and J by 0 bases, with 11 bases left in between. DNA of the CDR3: TGTGCCAGTAGTGGGACTTCAAGCTCCTACGAGCAGTACTTC. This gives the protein CASSGTSSSYEQYF.

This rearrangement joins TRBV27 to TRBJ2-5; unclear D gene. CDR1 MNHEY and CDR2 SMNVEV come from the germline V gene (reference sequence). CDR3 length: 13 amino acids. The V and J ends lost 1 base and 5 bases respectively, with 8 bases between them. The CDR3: CASSLWFSETQYF. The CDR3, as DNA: TGTGCCAGCAGTTTATGGTTTAGTGAGACCCAGTACTTC.

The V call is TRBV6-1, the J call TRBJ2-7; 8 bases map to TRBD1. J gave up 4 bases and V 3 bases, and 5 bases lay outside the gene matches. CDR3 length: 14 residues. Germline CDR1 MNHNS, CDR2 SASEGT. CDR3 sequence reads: CASSDAGGRYEQYF. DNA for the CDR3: TGTGCCAGCAGTGACGCAGGGGGCCGATACGAGCAGTACTTC.

CDR3 in amino acids: CASSESRRGIQYF. The CDR3 nucleotides read TGCGCCAGCAGTGAGTCGAGGAGGGGCATTCAGTACTTC. J is TRBJ2-4 and V is TRBV10-1; tentatively, D is TRBD2 (6 bases). Trimming removed 0 bases from V and 9 bases from J, with 9 bases in between. Germline CDR1 is WNHNN and CDR2 is SYGVQD (reference sequence). CDR3 length: 13 amino acids.

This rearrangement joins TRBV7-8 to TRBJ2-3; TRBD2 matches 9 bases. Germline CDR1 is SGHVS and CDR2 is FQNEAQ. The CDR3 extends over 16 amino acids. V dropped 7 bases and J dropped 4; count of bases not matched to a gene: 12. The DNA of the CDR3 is TGTGCCAGCATCAGACTTGCGACTAGCGGAGCAGATACGCAGTATTTT. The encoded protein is CASIRLATSGADTQYF.

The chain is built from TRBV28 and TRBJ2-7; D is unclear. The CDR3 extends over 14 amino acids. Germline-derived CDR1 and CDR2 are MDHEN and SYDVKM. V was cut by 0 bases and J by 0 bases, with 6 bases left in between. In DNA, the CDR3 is TGTGCCAGCAGTTTATGGCCAGGCTCCTACGAGCAGTACTTC. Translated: CASSLWPGSYEQYF.

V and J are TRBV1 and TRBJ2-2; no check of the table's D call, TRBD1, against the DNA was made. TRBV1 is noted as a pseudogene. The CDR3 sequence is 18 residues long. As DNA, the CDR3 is TGCACCAGCAGCCCTTGTACAGGGAGAGGAGGCAACACCGGGGAGCTGTTTTTT. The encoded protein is CTSSPCTGRGGNTGELFF.

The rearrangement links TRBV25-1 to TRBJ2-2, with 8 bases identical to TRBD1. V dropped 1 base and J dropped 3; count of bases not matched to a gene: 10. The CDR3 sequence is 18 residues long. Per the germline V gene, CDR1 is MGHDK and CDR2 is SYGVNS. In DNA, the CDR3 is TGTGCCAGCAGTGAATGGCTCAGGGGGCGATTTGACACCGGGGAGCTGTTTTTT. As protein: CASSEWLRGRFDTGELFF.

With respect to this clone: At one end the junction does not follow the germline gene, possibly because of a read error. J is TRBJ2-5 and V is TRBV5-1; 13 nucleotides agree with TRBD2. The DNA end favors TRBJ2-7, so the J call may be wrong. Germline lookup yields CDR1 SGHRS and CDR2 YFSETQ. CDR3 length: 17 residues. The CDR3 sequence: CASSFFRTSGSSHEQYF. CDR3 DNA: TGCGCCAGCAGCTTCTTCCGGACTAGCGGGAGCTCCCACGAGCAGTACTTC.

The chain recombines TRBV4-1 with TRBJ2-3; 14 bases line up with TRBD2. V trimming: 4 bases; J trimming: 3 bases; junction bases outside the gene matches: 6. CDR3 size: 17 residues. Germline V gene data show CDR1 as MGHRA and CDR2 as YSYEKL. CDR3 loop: CASSPGLAGVRTDTQYF. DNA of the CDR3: TGCGCCAGCAGCCCGGGACTAGCGGGAGTTAGGACAGATACGCAGTATTTT.

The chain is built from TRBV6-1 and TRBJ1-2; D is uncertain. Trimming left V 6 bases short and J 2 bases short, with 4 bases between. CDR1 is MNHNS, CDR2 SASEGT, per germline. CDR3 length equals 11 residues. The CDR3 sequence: CASSLNYGYTF. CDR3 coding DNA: TGTGCCAGCAGCCTGAACTATGGCTACACCTTC.

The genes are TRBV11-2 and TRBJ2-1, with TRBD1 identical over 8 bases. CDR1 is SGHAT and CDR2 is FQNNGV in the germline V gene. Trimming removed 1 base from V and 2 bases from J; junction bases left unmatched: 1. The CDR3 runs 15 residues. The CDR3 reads CASSLARGPYNEQFF. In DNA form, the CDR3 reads TGTGCCAGCAGCTTAGCCAGGGGGCCCTACAATGAGCAGTTCTTC.

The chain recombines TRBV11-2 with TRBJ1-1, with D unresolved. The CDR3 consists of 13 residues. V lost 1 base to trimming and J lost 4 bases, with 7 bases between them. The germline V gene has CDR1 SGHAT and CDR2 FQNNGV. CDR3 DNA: TGTGCCAGCAGCTTAGCGGGTACCACTGAAGCTTTCTTT. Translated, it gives CASSLAGTTEAFF.

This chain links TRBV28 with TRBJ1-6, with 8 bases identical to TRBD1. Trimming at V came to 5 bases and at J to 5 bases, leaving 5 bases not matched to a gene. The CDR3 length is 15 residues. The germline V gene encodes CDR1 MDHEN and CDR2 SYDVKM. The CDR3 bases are TGTGCCAGCAGTCGACAGGGGTGGGATAATTCACCCCTCCACTTT. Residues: CASSRQGWDNSPLHF.

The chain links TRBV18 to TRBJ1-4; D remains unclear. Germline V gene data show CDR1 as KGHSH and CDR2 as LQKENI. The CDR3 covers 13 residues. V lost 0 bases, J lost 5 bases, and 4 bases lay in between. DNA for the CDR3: TGTGCCAGCTCACCACCGAGGAATGAAAAACTGTTTTTT. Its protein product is CASSPPRNEKLFF.

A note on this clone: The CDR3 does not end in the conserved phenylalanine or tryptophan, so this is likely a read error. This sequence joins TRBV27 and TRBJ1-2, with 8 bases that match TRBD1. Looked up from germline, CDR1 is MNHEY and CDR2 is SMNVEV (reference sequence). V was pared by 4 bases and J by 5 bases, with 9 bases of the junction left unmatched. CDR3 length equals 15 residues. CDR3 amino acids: CASSSPGQGIYGYTL. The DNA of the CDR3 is TGTGCCAGCAGTTCTCCTGGACAGGGAATTTATGGCTACACCCTC.

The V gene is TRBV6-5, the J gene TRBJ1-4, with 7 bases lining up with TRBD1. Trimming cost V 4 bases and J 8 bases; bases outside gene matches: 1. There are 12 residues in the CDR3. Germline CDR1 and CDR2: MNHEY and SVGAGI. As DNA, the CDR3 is TGTGCCAGCAGTTCCAGGGGGGAAAAACTGTTTTTT. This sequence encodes CASSSRGEKLFF.

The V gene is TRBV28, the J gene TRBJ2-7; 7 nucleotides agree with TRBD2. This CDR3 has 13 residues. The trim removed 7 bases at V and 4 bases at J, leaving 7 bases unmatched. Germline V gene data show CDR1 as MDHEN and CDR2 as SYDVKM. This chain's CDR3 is CASTPGGRYEQYF. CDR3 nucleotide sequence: TGTGCCAGCACCCCCGGGGGGAGGTACGAGCAGTACTTC.

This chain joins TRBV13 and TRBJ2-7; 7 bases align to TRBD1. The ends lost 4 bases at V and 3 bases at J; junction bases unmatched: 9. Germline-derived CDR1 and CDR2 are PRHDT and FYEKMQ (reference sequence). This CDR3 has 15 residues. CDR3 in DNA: TGTGCCAGCAGCTCATATAGGGACAGCCGCTACGAGCAGTACTTC. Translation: CASSSYRDSRYEQYF. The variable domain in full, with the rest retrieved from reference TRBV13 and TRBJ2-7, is AAGVIQSPRHLIKEKRETATLKCYPIPRHDTVYWYQQGPGQDPQFLISFYEKMQSDKGSIPDRFSAQQFSDYHSELNMSSLELGDSALYFCASSSYRDSRYEQYFGPGTRLTVT.

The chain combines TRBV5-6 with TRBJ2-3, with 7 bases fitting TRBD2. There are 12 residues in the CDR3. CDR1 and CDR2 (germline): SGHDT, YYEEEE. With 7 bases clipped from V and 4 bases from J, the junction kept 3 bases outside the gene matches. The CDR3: CASRGVADTQYF. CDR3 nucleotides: TGTGCCAGCCGGGGGGTCGCAGATACGCAGTATTTT.

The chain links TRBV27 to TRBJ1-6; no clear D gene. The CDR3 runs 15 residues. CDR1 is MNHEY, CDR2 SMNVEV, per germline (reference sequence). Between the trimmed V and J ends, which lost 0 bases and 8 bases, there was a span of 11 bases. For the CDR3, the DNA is TGTGCCAGCAGTTTATCGCGCGCCAAGTATTCACCCCTCCACTTT. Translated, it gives CASSLSRAKYSPLHF.

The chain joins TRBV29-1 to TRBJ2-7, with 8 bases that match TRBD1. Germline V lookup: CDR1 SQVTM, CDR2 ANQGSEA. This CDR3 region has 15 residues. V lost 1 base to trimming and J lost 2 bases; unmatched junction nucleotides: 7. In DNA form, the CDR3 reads TGCAGCGTTGAAGGCTCGACAGGGGATCCCTACGAGCAGTACTTC. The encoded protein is CSVEGSTGDPYEQYF.